The sequence of this TCR beta chain was determined in a study of blood T cell repertoires in COVID-19. The data were produced by immunoSEQ multiplex PCR, yet TCRdb's version contains in-frame clones alone and is incomplete. This table has more than 300,000 clones, 91% appearing once. A case of COVID-19 had been met by exposed participants within 2 weeks before study entry. The CDR3 runs to 13 residues. Germline V gives CDR1 KGHSH, CDR2 LQKENI. V gave up 3 bases and J gave up 10 bases, with 12 bases separating them. This clone was observed once. This sequence joins TRBV18 and TRBJ1-4; possible D gene TRBD1, 5 bases. This TCR derives from a woman aged 40 to 50 who had been exposed to COVID-19. Sequences were obtained from PBMCs or T cells enriched from blood (not recorded which). CDR3 in amino acids: CASSPQGDGKLFF. The CDR3 DNA reads TGTGCCAGCTCACCCCAAGGGGATGGAAAACTGTTTTTT.